The clone carrying this T cell receptor beta chain was observed once. Antigen unknown. Germline is not matched at one junction end, which may reflect a read error. The CDR3 length is 14 residues. Germline CDR1 DFQATT, CDR2 SNEGSKA (reference sequence). This entry is derived from a study of T cells after yellow fever vaccination. Study-wide results and limits: The secondary response showed a weaker magnitude and a faster peak, day 5 versus 15. Boosting was followed by the reappearance of most primary-vaccination clones (approximately 97% CD4, 88% CD8).

Template switching by 5'RACE produced TCR cDNA, adding a universal primer site and UMIs. TCRdb ran MiXCR on the 5' RACE reads and lists one entry per CDR3 protein. The sample holds 300,000 to 450,000 distinct CDR3 sequences; 6.2% are singletons and the top ten take 15%. The sequence was collected from a man aged 25-45 years who received the YFV17D yellow fever vaccine. The sample was PBMCs, taken 5 days after the yellow fever booster vaccination. The chain employs TRBV20-1 and TRBJ2-5; the D call may be TRBD1 or TRBD2 (5 bases each). CDR3 in DNA: TGCAATGCTCCGACGGGACCCTCGGTGGGGACCCAGTACTTC. Its protein product is CNAPTGPSVGTQYF.